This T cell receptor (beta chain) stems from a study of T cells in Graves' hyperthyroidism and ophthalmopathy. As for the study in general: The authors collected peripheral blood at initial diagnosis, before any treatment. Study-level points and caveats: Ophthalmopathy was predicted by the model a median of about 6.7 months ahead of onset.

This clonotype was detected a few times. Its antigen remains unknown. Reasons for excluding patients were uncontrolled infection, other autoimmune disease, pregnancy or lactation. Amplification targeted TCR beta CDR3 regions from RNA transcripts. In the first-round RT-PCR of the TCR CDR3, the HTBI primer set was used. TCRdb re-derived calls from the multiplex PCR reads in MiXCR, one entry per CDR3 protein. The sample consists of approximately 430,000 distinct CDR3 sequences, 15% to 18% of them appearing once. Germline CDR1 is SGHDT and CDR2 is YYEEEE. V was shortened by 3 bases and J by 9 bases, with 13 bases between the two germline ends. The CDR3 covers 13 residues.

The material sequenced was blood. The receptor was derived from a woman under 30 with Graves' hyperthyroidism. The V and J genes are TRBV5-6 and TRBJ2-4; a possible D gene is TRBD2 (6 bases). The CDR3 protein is CASSSRRVGIQYF. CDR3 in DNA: TGTGCCAGCAGCTCGCGGAGGGTCGGCATTCAGTACTTC. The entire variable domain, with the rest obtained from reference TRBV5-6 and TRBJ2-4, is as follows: DAGVTQSPTHLIKTRGQQVTLRCSPKSGHDTVSWYQQALGQGPQFIFQYYEEEERQRGNFPDRFSGHQFPNYSSELNVNALLLGDSALYLCASSSRRVGIQYFGAGTRLSVL.